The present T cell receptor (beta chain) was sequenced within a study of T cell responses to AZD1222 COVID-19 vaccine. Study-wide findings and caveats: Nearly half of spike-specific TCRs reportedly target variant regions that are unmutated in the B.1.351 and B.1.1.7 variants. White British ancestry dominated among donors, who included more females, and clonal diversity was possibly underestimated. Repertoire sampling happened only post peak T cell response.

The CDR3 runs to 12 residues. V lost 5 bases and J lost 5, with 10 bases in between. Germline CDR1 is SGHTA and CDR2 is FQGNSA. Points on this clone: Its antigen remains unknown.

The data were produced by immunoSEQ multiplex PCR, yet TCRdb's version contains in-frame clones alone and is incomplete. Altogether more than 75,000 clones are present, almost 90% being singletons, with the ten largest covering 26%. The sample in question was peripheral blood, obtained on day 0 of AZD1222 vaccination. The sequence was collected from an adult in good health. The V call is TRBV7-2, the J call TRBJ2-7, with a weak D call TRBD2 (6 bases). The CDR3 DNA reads TGTGCCAGCAGCGGGCGGGGAGACGAGCAGTACTTC. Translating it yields CASSGRGDEQYF.